Detailed here is one T cell receptor (beta chain). The study ran its PCR with 60 Vbeta and 13 Jbeta primers. The repertoire was sequenced with immunoSEQ multiplex PCR; TCRdb's copy has only in-frame clones and lacks some. The sample comprises approximately 150,000 clones, about 76% of which are singletons, and 7.4% rests with the top ten. Germline V gene lookup returns CDR1 MRHNA and CDR2 SNTAGT. CDR3 size: 13 residues. V lost 5 bases and J lost 5, with 10 bases in between. The data stem from a study of cytomegalovirus exposure and HLA in healthy donors. The chain links TRBV6-4 to TRBJ1-5; tentative D call: TRBD1 (5 bases). The sample comprised PBMCs. The receptor's source is a male donor in good health and CMV-seropositive. CDR3 DNA: TGTGCCAGCAGTCCGGGGGTGGATCAGCCCCAGCATTTT. Translated, it gives CASSPGVDQPQHF.